This T cell receptor (beta chain) was captured by sequencing in a study of shared clonotypes between healthy human individuals. With 6 bases removed from V and 0 bases from J, the gap between germline ends came to 8 bases. Germline CDR1 KGHSH, CDR2 LQKENI. This CDR3 contains 13 residues. Only one count was recorded for this clone. The assay was immunoSEQ multiplex PCR, and TCRdb's table has in-frame clones only and misses some. The sample yields 1,500,000 or so clones, roughly 97% seen once. The chain is built from TRBV18 and TRBJ1-2, with no clear D. This sequence originates from a man aged 25-45 years in good health. Sequencing was done on a sample of naive CD4+ T cells sorted from blood. As for subset: CD45RA+ positively selected. As DNA, the CDR3 is TGTGCCAGCTCCCAGGCAACTAACTATGGCTACACCTTC. As protein: CASSQATNYGYTF.